This TCR beta chain was captured in a study of regulatory T cells in long-lasting Graves disease. The authors built TCR beta libraries using iRepertoire HTBI primers and Arm-PCR of CDR3 regions. TCRdb re-called the multiplex PCR reads through MiXCR, storing one row per CDR3 protein. Of roughly 350,000 distinct CDR3 sequences in the sample, 15% to 20% are singletons; the top ten hold 20%. Concerning this clonotype itself: Its antigen is currently unknown.

Germline values: CDR1 SQVTM, CDR2 ANQGSEA. This CDR3 comprises 13 residues. The germline V and J ends were trimmed by 5 bases and 8 bases, with 15 bases remaining between them. Study findings and constraints: The persistent group shared 2,741 public clonotypes, more than the approximately 1,000 shared by new patients. Among samples with persistent disease, TRBV28, TRBJ1-2 and TRBJ2-5 were favored.

Time point indicated: newly diagnosed GD, antithyroid drugs for less than 3 months. The TCR library was made from RNA that had been extracted from PBMCs in TRIzol. As collected, the peripheral blood samples measured around 9 milliliters each and went into EDTA tubes. These data were also filed under a second study, of T cells in Graves' hyperthyroidism and ophthalmopathy.

The sample here was peripheral blood mononuclear cells (PBMCs), taken at new diagnosis, from a patient treated with antithyroid drugs. This sequence joins TRBV29-1 and TRBJ1-4, with D tentatively TRBD1 (6 bases). This sequence originates from a woman aged 18-30 years with Graves disease. The CDR3 DNA is TGCAGCGTTAGCTGGGATGGGGGCGAAAAACTGTTTTTT. Its protein product is CSVSWDGGEKLFF.